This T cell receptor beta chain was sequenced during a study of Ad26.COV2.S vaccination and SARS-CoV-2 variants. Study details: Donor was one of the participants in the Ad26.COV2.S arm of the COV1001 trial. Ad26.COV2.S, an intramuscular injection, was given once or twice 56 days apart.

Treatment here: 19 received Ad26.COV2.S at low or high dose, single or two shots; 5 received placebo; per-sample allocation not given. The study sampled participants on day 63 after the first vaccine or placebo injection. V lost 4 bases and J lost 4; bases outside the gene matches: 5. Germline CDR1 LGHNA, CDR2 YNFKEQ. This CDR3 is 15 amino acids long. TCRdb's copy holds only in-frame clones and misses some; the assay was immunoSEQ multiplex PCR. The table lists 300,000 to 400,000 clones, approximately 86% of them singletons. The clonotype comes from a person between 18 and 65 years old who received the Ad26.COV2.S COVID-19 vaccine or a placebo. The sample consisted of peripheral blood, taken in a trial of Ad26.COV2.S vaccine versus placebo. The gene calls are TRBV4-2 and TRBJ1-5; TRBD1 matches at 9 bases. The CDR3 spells CASSLLTGGNQPQHF. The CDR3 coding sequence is TGTGCCAGCAGCCTCCTGACAGGGGGTAATCAGCCCCAGCATTTT.